These 5 T cell receptor beta chains share one sample of origin, sequenced in a study of T cell responses to AZD1222 COVID-19 vaccine. Here immunoSEQ multiplex PCR was the method, and the copy in TCRdb shows in-frame clones only, minus some. Of 120,000 or so clones in the sample, 75% to 90% were seen once. The starting material was peripheral blood, obtained on day 0 of AZD1222 vaccination. The receptors here all came from an adult in good health.

The chain employs TRBV7-9 and TRBJ1-4, with D possibly TRBD1 on 5 matching bases. The V end was cut by 8 bases, the J end by 8 bases, with 15 bases between. The CDR3 is made up of 13 amino acids. The germline CDR1 and CDR2 sequences are SEHNR and FQNEAQ (reference sequence). The DNA for the CDR3 is TGTGCCAGCGGCGGGGGTTTACAGGAAAAACTGTTTTTT. This encodes CASGGGLQEKLFF.

The V and J genes are TRBV12-5 and TRBJ1-5; the D is unclear. There are 16 residues in the CDR3. Germline V gives CDR1 LGHNT, CDR2 FRNRAP. Trimming shortened V by 0 bases and J by 9 bases, and 18 bases separated the two germline ends. CDR3 residues: CASGLVPSGQGWPQHF. Written as DNA, the CDR3 is TGTGCTAGTGGTTTGGTACCATCTGGCCAAGGGTGGCCCCAGCATTTT.

The chain couples TRBV30 to TRBJ2-3; 7 nucleotides align to TRBD2. V was pared by 1 base and J by 0 bases, with 7 bases of the junction left unmatched. The CDR3 length is 16 residues. Germline loops: CDR1 GTSNPN, CDR2 SVGIG (reference sequence). The CDR3 nucleotides read TGTGCCTGGAGTGAGAAACTAGCGTCTAGCACAGATACGCAGTATTTT. This encodes CAWSEKLASSTDTQYF.

V and J are TRBV6-5 and TRBJ1-1; the D is unclear. Deletions cut 2 bases from V and 3 bases from J, with 4 bases between. The CDR3 length is 12 residues. Per germline, CDR1 MNHEY and CDR2 SVGAGI. CDR3 sequence reads: CASSYGYTEAFF. The DNA of the CDR3 is TGTGCCAGCAGTTACGGGTACACTGAAGCTTTCTTT.

The rearrangement links TRBV7-2 to TRBJ1-4, with D hard to call. CDR1 and CDR2 from the germline V gene are SGHTA and FQGNSA. Between the trimmed V and J ends, which lost 5 bases and 0 bases, there was a span of 10 bases. CDR3 size: 15 residues. The CDR3 DNA reads TGTGCCAGCAGCCCTATGAGGTCAACTAATGAAAAACTGTTTTTT. Its translation: CASSPMRSTNEKLFF.